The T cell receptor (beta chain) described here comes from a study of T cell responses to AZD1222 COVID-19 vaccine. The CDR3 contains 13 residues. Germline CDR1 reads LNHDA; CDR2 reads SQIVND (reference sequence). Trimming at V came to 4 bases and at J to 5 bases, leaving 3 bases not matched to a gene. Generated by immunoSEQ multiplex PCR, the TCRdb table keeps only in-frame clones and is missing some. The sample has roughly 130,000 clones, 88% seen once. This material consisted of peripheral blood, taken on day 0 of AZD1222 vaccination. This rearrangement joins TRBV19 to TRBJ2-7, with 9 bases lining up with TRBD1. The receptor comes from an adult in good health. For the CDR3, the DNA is TGTGCCAGTAGTACCGGGACAGGGAACGAGCAGTACTTC. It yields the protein CASSTGTGNEQYF. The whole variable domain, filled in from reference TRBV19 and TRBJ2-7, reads DGGITQSPKYLFRKEGQNVTLSCEQNLNHDAMYWYRQDPGQGLRLIYYSQIVNDFQKGDIAEGYSVSREKKESFPLTVTSAQKNPTAFYLCASSTGTGNEQYFGPGTRLTVT.